The sequence of this TCR beta chain was determined in a study of T cells expressing NK-cell markers. Study at large: HCMV seropositivity marked most of the eight sequenced donors; one was seronegative.

Turning to this clonotype: Antigen specificity is unknown.

Notes on the study in general: Dominant NKG2C+ clonotype frequencies of roughly 1.0-7.0% of CD8+ T cells were measured in a handful of donors.

With UMIs, 5'RACE template switching was used to make TCR beta cDNA. TCRdb processed the 5' RACE reads again and assigns one entry to each CDR3 protein, with no DNA. The sample table includes 440,000 or so distinct CDR3 sequences. This clonotype originated in a woman between 18 and 69 years old in good health. Sequencing was carried out using blood T cells: a sorted CD56 or NKG2C T cell subset, CD4+ or CD8+ T cells, or bulk PBMC T cells (not recorded which).

The CDR3 reads CASSHTSGAYEQYF. J is TRBJ2-7 and V is TRBV3-1; TCRdb proposes TRBD2, but this gene call is untestable without DNA. CDR1 LGHDT and CDR2 YNNKEL come from the germline V gene (reference sequence). This CDR3 has 14 amino acids.